The clone carrying this T cell receptor (beta chain) was found many times. CDR3 size: 15 residues. Trimming removed 1 base at V and 5 bases at J, with 15 bases between. From germline, CDR1 is DFQATT and CDR2 SNEGSKA (reference sequence). The entry originates in a study of T cells in Graves' hyperthyroidism and ophthalmopathy. Study in general: Blood from the periphery was taken at initial diagnosis, before any treatment.

Amplification of TCR beta CDR3 regions used RNA as the template. Using the HTBI primer set, a first-round RT-PCR was run on the TCR CDR3. One entry per CDR3 protein, called by TCRdb with MiXCR from the multiplex PCR reads. The profile shows 360,000 or so distinct CDR3 sequences, nearly 15% of them singletons. This chain uses TRBV20-1 with TRBJ2-1; D assignment may be TRBD1 or TRBD2 (5 bases each). Sequencing input: blood. This clonotype was obtained from a woman in her sixties or seventies with Graves' ophthalmopathy. CDR3 sequence: CSARVGRAENNEQFF. The CDR3 DNA reads TGCAGTGCTAGAGTGGGACGGGCAGAGAACAATGAGCAGTTCTTC.